One and the same sample provided the 11 T cell receptor beta chains below, sequenced in a study of T-cell reconstitution after alpha-beta-depleted transplantation in children. Preparation of the TCRbeta library involved a method that used unique molecular identifiers. One entry per CDR3 protein, called by TCRdb with MiXCR from the PCR reads. The table records 700,000 or so distinct CDR3 sequences, approximately 14% of them present only once. Specimen: PBMCs, collected before TCRalphabeta/CD19-depleted stem cell transplant. These receptors were taken from a girl between 2 and 10 years old with congenital amegakaryocytic thrombocytopenia, due to receive a stem cell transplant.

This clonotype was seen once. The chain carries TRBV29-1 and TRBJ2-3; D is unclear. CDR1 is SQVTM, CDR2 ANQGSEA, per germline. The V end lost 8 bases, the J end lost 2 bases, and 14 bases lay between the germline ends. The CDR3 totals 13 residues. The CDR3: CSRILINTDTQYF. The CDR3, as DNA: TGCAGCCGGATACTGATTAACACAGATACGCAGTATTTT.

This clonotype was counted at least ten times. The V and J genes are TRBV20-1 and TRBJ2-2; unclear D gene. Germline CDR1 is DFQATT and CDR2 is SNEGSKA (reference sequence). The CDR3 sequence is 15 residues long. With 1 base removed from V and 3 bases from J, the gap between germline ends came to 12 bases. The DNA for the CDR3 is TGCAGTGCTAGAGCGGGTAGTGCTGACACCGGGGAGCTGTTTTTT. Amino acids: CSARAGSADTGELFF.

This clonotype showed up just a few times. CDR3 sequence: CASSFTGYLNEQYF. The CDR3 coding sequence is TGTGCCAGCAGTTTCACAGGGTACCTGAACGAGCAGTACTTC. The V gene is TRBV12-3 or TRBV12-4, the J gene TRBJ2-7, with a weak D call TRBD1 (6 bases). The CDR3 loop spans 14 amino acids. V lost 3 bases and J lost 5, with 14 bases in between.

This clonotype has at least ten counts. CDR3 nucleotide sequence: TGCAGTGCTACGGGGCCAAGTGGGAGGGTCGATTCCTACGAGCAGTACTTC. Its protein product is CSATGPSGRVDSYEQYF. V gene TRBV20-1 combines with J gene TRBJ2-7, with 7 positions matching TRBD2. The CDR3 covers 17 residues. V lost 4 bases and J lost 1; bases outside the gene matches: 16. Germline values: CDR1 DFQATT, CDR2 SNEGSKA (reference sequence).

This clonotype was seen many times. V and J are TRBV20-1 and TRBJ2-7; 8 positions agree with TRBD1. This CDR3 has 13 amino acids. V gave up 6 bases and J gave up 6 bases; unmatched junction bases: 10. In germline, CDR1 is DFQATT, CDR2 SNEGSKA (reference sequence). CDR3 sequence (DNA): TGCAGTGCCAACAAAGGACAGGGTGGCGAGCAGTACTTC. It codes for CSANKGQGGEQYF.

This clonotype came up many times. The chain links TRBV12-3 or TRBV12-4 to TRBJ2-5; D is perhaps TRBD2 (7 bases). Trimming took 3 bases from V and 8 from J, leaving 10 bases between them. The CDR3 runs 12 residues. The CDR3 spells CASSFGGATQYF. The CDR3, as DNA: TGTGCCAGCAGTTTTGGGGGGGCTACCCAGTACTTC.

There are many counts of this clonotype. The rearrangement uses TRBV5-1 and TRBJ1-1, with D maybe TRBD1 (6 bases). The CDR3 contains 14 residues. With 2 bases removed from V and 4 bases from J, the gap between germline ends came to 12 bases. Per germline, CDR1 SGHRS and CDR2 YFSETQ. The CDR3 reads CASSLPQGSTEAFF. The CDR3 region has the DNA TGCGCCAGCAGCTTACCACAGGGAAGCACTGAAGCTTTCTTT.

This rearrangement joins TRBV7-6 to TRBJ2-2; 8 positions agree with TRBD2. CDR1 SGHVS and CDR2 FNYEAQ come from the germline V gene. V gave up 1 base and J gave up 2 bases; unmatched junction bases: 6. CDR3 length equals 17 residues. CDR3 loop: CASSLGPVAGNTGELFF. Written as DNA, the CDR3 is TGTGCCAGCAGCTTAGGGCCTGTAGCGGGAAACACCGGGGAGCTGTTTTTT.

This clonotype was recorded many times. The V call is TRBV29-1, the J call TRBJ1-4; no reliable D call. Germline V CDR1 and CDR2: SQVTM, ANQGSEA. The CDR3 runs 13 residues. V was cut by 7 bases and J by 4 bases, with 13 bases left in between. The CDR3 protein is CSAQAPFNEKLFF. The CDR3 DNA sequence: TGCAGCGCTCAGGCACCCTTTAATGAAAAACTGTTTTTT.

For this clonotype: A much larger clone lies one base from this, so it may be a read error. The J gene is TRBJ2-3, the V gene TRBV10-3; D unresolved. V lost 9 bases to trimming and J lost 2 bases, with 12 bases between them. Germline V gives CDR1 ENHRY, CDR2 SYGVKD. This CDR3 spans 13 amino acids. CDR3: CAILSTATDTQYF. CDR3 nucleotides: TGTGCCATTCTGTCCACCGCCACAGATACGCAGTATTTT.

This clonotype came up many times. The V and J genes are TRBV7-2 and TRBJ2-3, with D uncertain. V lost 1 base to trimming and J lost 0 bases, with 11 bases between them. CDR1 is SGHTA and CDR2 is FQGNSA in the germline V gene. CDR3 length: 16 residues. The CDR3 region is CASSLGVRSSTDTQYF. As DNA, the CDR3 is TGTGCCAGCAGCTTAGGTGTTAGAAGTAGCACAGATACGCAGTATTTT.